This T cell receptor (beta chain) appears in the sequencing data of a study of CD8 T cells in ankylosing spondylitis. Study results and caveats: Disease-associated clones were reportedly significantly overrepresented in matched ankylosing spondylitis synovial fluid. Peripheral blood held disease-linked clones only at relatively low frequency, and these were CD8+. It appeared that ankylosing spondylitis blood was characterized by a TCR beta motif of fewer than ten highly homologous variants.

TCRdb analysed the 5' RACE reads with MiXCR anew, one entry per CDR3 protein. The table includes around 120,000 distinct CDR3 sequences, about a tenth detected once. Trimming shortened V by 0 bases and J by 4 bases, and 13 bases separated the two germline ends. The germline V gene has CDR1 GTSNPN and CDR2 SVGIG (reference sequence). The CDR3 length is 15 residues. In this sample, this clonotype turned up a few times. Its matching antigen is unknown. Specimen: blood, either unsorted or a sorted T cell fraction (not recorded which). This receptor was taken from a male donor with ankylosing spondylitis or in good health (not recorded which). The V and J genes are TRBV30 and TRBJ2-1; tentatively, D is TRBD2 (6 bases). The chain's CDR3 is CAWSVGGAGYNEQFF. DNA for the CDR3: TGTGCCTGGAGTGTGGGGGGAGCCGGGTACAATGAGCAGTTCTTC.